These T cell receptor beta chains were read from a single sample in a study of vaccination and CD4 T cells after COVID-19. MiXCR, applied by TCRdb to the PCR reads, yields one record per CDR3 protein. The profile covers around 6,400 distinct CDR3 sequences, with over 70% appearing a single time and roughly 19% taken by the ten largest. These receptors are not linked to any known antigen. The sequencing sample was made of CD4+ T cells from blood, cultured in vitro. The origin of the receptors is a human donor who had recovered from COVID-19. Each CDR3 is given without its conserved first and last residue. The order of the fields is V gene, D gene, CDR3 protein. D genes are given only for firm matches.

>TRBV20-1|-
SAREGSKRNYGYT
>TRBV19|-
ASSIRRGDSNQPQH
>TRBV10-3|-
AISPGAGETQY
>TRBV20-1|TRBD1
SARGPGQGAGETQY
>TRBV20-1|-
SVTLGTSAGDTQY
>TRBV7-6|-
ASSPQANEKLF
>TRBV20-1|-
SARAEGRWVAGANVLT
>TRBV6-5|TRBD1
ASSYSGQGNYGYT
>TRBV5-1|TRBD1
ASRPGTEVNQPQH
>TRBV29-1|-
SVEVGAQETQY
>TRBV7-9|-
ASSPRRGRTDTQY
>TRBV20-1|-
SARRLGGVAETQY
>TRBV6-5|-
ASSYLRGHTGELF
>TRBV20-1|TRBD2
SAGGILAGGPDTQY
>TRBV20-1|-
SAPHAGAGNTEAF
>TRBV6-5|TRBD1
ASSYSGQNQPQH
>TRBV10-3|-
AISVSGEGNQPQH
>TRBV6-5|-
ASSYVTGQNEKLF
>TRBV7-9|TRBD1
ASSQRRGLT
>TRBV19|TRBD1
AREPPGGTGVNQPQH
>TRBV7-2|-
ASSLSGYNQPQH
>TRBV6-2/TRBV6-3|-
ASNNRQNTEAF
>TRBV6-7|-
ASSYCPLLRGGNSPLH
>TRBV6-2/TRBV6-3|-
ASSYSAIEAF